The 18 T cell receptor beta chains reported below all come from one sample, sequenced in a study of identical twins (dated by TCRdb to about 2016). Library preparation employed 5' RACE. This sample was sequenced with an Illumina HiSeq 2000. TCRdb ran its own pipeline on the public reads, namely fastp trimming at Q25 and MiXCR clone calling, and kept in-frame beta chains. A single entry per CDR3 protein holds the most common genes and DNA from its merged rows. Present in this sample are hundreds of thousands of distinct CDR3 sequences, around an eighth of which were seen just once. The ten largest clones represent around 1.5% of the sample. Separately, the same data were catalogued under a study of yellow fever vaccine responses in identical twins.

Sample: PBMCs. The source is a woman aged 18-30 years in good health.

This sequence joins TRBV18 and TRBJ2-1, with TRBD2 matching 11 bases. V gave up 5 bases and J gave up 6 bases; unmatched junction bases: 6. The germline gives CDR1 KGHSH, CDR2 LQKENI. The length of the CDR3 is 15 residues. CDR3 loop: CASSKLAGVGNEQFF. The CDR3 nucleotides are TGTGCCAGCTCAAAACTAGCGGGAGTAGGCAATGAGCAGTTCTTC. Full variable domain (outside the CDR3, taken from reference TRBV18 and TRBJ2-1): NAGVMQNPRHLVRRRGQEARLRCSPMKGHSHVYWYRQLPEEGLKFMVYLQKENIIDESGMPKERFSAEFPKEGPSILRIQQVVRGDSAAYFCASSKLAGVGNEQFFGPGTRLTVL.

The chain has TRBV7-9 and TRBJ2-1; D remains unclear. Between the trimmed V and J ends, which lost 8 bases and 8 bases, there was a span of 10 bases. The V gene's germline CDR1 is SEHNR and CDR2 FQNEAQ (reference sequence). The CDR3 is 11 residues long. The CDR3 nucleotides read TGTGCCAGCGGGGTGGGCGATGAGCAGTTCTTC. It is translated as CASGVGDEQFF.

This clonotype appeared many times. This chain connects TRBV7-6 to TRBJ2-2; D gene unclear. Germline V CDR1 and CDR2: SGHVS, FNYEAQ. The CDR3 sequence is 13 residues long. The V gene lost 5 bases and the J gene lost 7 bases, with 11 bases spanning the gap. The CDR3 reads CASSLGFGGELFF. CDR3 nucleotides: TGTGCCAGCAGCCTCGGGTTTGGCGGGGAGCTGTTTTTT.

Ten or more counts support this clonotype. This chain connects TRBV12-3 or TRBV12-4 to TRBJ2-3; 7 bases fit TRBD1. V lost 7 bases to trimming and J lost 2 bases; unmatched junction nucleotides: 9. The CDR3 is 15 amino acids. The CDR3 DNA reads as TGTGCCAGCACCACATGGGACAGAATCACAGATACGCAGTATTTT. It codes for CASTTWDRITDTQYF.

This clonotype was seen only a few times. The chain couples TRBV12-3 or TRBV12-4 to TRBJ2-2; maybe TRBD2 (6 bases). This CDR3 region has 15 residues. Trimming removed 7 bases from V and 2 bases from J, with 14 bases in between. The CDR3 region is CASIFGGPNTGELFF. CDR3 DNA: TGTGCCAGCATATTCGGGGGACCAAACACCGGGGAGCTGTTTTTT.

The V gene is TRBV11-3, the J gene TRBJ2-2; 9 nucleotides line up with TRBD2. The germline CDR1 and CDR2 sequences are SGHNT and YENEEA. V shed 5 bases and J 4 bases; nucleotides not matched to a gene: 11. This CDR3 spans 17 amino acids. The DNA for the CDR3 is TGTGCCAGCAGCCGATCCGGGCTAGCGGGACCCACCGGGGAGCTGTTTTTT. This encodes CASSRSGLAGPTGELFF.

This chain joins TRBV9 and TRBJ2-1, with 9 bases identical to TRBD2. Trimming removed 4 bases from V and 2 bases from J; junction bases left unmatched: 7. CDR1 is SGDLS and CDR2 is YYNGEE in the germline V gene. This CDR3 has 16 residues. CDR3 in DNA: TGTGCCAGCAGCCGACAGGCTAGCGGGACCTACAATGAGCAGTTCTTC. Translated, it gives CASSRQASGTYNEQFF.

This clonotype was observed a handful of times. V is TRBV4-2 and J is TRBJ2-1; 13 bases are a match to TRBD2. The ends lost 3 bases at V and 4 bases at J; junction bases unmatched: 9. There are 18 residues in the CDR3. CDR1 is LGHNA and CDR2 is YNFKEQ in the germline V gene. In DNA form, the CDR3 reads TGTGCCAGCAGCCAGGCAACTAGCGGGGGGGCCCCTTACAATGAGCAGTTCTTC. Its protein product is CASSQATSGGAPYNEQFF.

About this clonotype: Sequence at one end of the junction differs from germline and may be a read error. The rearrangement uses TRBV5-1 and TRBJ2-1; TRBD2 matches 8 bases. CDR1 and CDR2 (germline): SGHRS, YFSETQ. This CDR3 is built from 15 residues. CDR3 sequence reads: CASSLLADSHNEQFF. The DNA of the CDR3 is TGCGCCAGCAGCTTACTAGCGGACTCCCACAATGAGCAGTTCTTC.

This clonotype was detected a few times. Compared with germline, one end of the junction differs, possibly owing to a read error. The chain combines TRBV5-1 with TRBJ2-6, with D unclear. CDR1 SGHRS and CDR2 YFSETQ come from the germline V gene. The CDR3 runs to 13 residues. The CDR3 protein is CASTLTGANVLTF. CDR3 DNA: TGCGCCAGCACCTTGACGGGGGCCAACGTCCTGACTTTC.

The rearrangement uses TRBV20-1 and TRBJ2-3, with 9 bases fitting TRBD2. The V gene end was trimmed by 4 bases and the J gene end by 3 bases; junction bases not matched to a gene: 5. In germline, CDR1 is DFQATT, CDR2 SNEGSKA (reference sequence). The CDR3 has 14 amino acids. The CDR3 reads CSATLAGKTDTQYF. The CDR3 DNA sequence: TGCAGTGCTACCCTAGCGGGAAAAACAGATACGCAGTATTTT.

There are many counts of this clonotype. The J gene is TRBJ1-5, the V gene TRBV20-1; 8 nucleotides match TRBD1. Germline-derived CDR1 and CDR2 are DFQATT and SNEGSKA (reference sequence). The CDR3 runs to 15 residues. Unmatched junction bases numbered 8, after V lost 2 bases and J lost 5 bases. Here the CDR3 reads CSARSGTGRDQPQHF. The CDR3 DNA follows: TGCAGTGCTAGATCTGGGACAGGCAGAGATCAGCCCCAGCATTTT.

The V and J genes are TRBV5-6 and TRBJ2-2; D could derive from TRBD1 or TRBD2 (5 bases each). V dropped 3 bases and J dropped 7 bases, with 16 bases sitting between them. The CDR3 consists of 15 residues. CDR1 SGHDT and CDR2 YYEEEE come from the germline V gene. The chain's CDR3 is CASSWTGTSGGELFF. CDR3 coding DNA: TGTGCCAGCAGCTGGACCGGGACCTCGGGCGGGGAGCTGTTTTTT.

V usage is TRBV19 and J usage is TRBJ2-7; TRBD2 aligns across 10 bases. This CDR3 region has 17 residues. The germline CDR1 and CDR2 sequences are LNHDA and SQIVND (reference sequence). V trimming: 1 base; J trimming: 4 bases; junction bases outside the gene matches: 10. The CDR3 is CASSIGGLAERGYEQYF. DNA for the CDR3: TGTGCCAGTAGTATAGGCGGACTAGCGGAGAGGGGGTACGAGCAGTACTTC.

This clonotype has only a few counts. The chain uses TRBV20-1 and TRBJ2-1; D is possibly TRBD2 (6 bases). The CDR3 sequence is 13 residues long. Germline V gene lookup returns CDR1 DFQATT and CDR2 SNEGSKA (reference sequence). V lost 1 base and J lost 6, with 10 bases in between. In DNA, the CDR3 is TGCAGTGCTAGAGGGGACTTCCCCAATGAGCAGTTCTTC. It translates to CSARGDFPNEQFF.

This clonotype was recorded a few times. This rearrangement joins TRBV10-1 to TRBJ1-1, with a tentative D call TRBD1 (6 bases). Germline CDR1 and CDR2: WNHNN and SYGVQD (reference sequence). Trimming left V 8 bases short and J 4 bases short, with 14 bases between. There are 13 residues in the CDR3. The CDR3: CASLAKGGTEAFF. The CDR3 bases are TGCGCCAGCCTGGCTAAGGGGGGCACTGAAGCTTTCTTT.

The CDR3 loop is CASSLVIGQQETQYF. CDR3 coding DNA: TGTGCCAGCAGCTTAGTAATAGGACAACAAGAGACCCAGTACTTC. J is TRBJ2-5 and V is TRBV11-2, with D possibly matching TRBD1 (5 bases). The ends were cut back, 1 base at V and 2 bases at J, with 11 bases in the middle. The CDR3 runs 15 residues. From germline, CDR1 is SGHAT and CDR2 FQNNGV.

This clonotype was counted ten times or more. The rearrangement links TRBV6-6 to TRBJ1-4; D gene uncertain. V was clipped by 6 bases and J by 6 bases, with 11 bases between them. CDR3 length: 13 amino acids. Germline assignment: CDR1 MNHNY and CDR2 SVGAGI (reference sequence). The CDR3 region is CASSGLGYEKLFF. DNA of the CDR3: TGTGCCAGCAGCGGACTGGGGTATGAAAAACTGTTTTTT.